These T cell receptor beta chains were read from a single sample in a study of blood T cell repertoires in COVID-19. The repertoire was sequenced with immunoSEQ multiplex PCR; TCRdb's copy has only in-frame clones and lacks some. The sample contains about 300,000 clones, 65% to 90% of which appear only once. The sample was PBMCs or T cells enriched from blood (not recorded which). The receptors derive from a woman under 30 who had recovered from COVID-19. Both conserved end residues are part of each CDR3. Each record gives: D gene, J gene, V gene, clone size, CDR3 DNA, CDR3 protein. The D gene is left open where the match is weak. The listing skips clone size in some rows; elsewhere it reads once, few, many or a size class.

D: .
J: TRBJ1-1
V: TRBV5-1
size: .
DNA: TGCGCCAGCAGCGAAGAGCGTTTCGATGCTGAAGCTTTCTTT
CDR3: CASSEERFDAEAFF

D: TRBD1
J: TRBJ1-4
V: TRBV28
size: once
DNA: TGTGCCAGCAGTCCCTCGGGACAGGGAGGGGAAAAACTGTTTTTT
CDR3: CASSPSGQGGEKLFF

D: .
J: TRBJ1-4
V: TRBV12-3/TRBV12-4
size: .
DNA: TGTGCCAGCAGCCCCACCGCCGGGGAAAAACTGTTTTTT
CDR3: CASSPTAGEKLFF

D: TRBD2
J: TRBJ2-7
V: TRBV11-2
size: .
DNA: TGTGCCAGCAGTTCTATAGCGGGAGGACCCTATCGATACGAGCAGTACTTC
CDR3: CASSSIAGGPYRYEQYF

D: .
J: TRBJ1-3
V: TRBV3-1/TRBV3-2
size: .
DNA: TGTGCCAGCAGCCAGCGGGGGAGCCCTGGAAACACCATATATTTT
CDR3: CASSQRGSPGNTIYF

D: TRBD2
J: TRBJ2-3
V: TRBV9
size: .
DNA: TGTGCCAGCAGCGCCAGGAGTGGGGGGGGCACAGATACGCAGTATTTT
CDR3: CASSARSGGGTDTQYF

D: .
J: TRBJ1-6
V: TRBV4-1
size: .
DNA: TGCGCCAGCAGCTCTGATACTACCGCCATTTCACCCCTCCACTTT
CDR3: CASSSDTTAISPLHF

D: TRBD2
J: TRBJ2-7
V: TRBV10-3
size: .
DNA: TGTGCCATCAGGCGGGGGGGCTCCTACGAGCAGTACTTC
CDR3: CAIRRGGSYEQYF

D: TRBD1
J: TRBJ2-2
V: TRBV11-2
size: .
DNA: TGTGCCAGCAGCTTATATGGGACAGATAACACCGGGGAGCTGTTTTTT
CDR3: CASSLYGTDNTGELFF

D: .
J: TRBJ1-6
V: TRBV7-9
size: .
DNA: TGTGCCAGCAGCTTAGTAACAGATAATTCACCCCTCCACTTT
CDR3: CASSLVTDNSPLHF

D: TRBD1
J: TRBJ1-2
V: TRBV2
size: .
DNA: TGTGCCAGCAGTTCCCGGACAGGGTATGGCTACACCTTC
CDR3: CASSSRTGYGYTF

D: TRBD1
J: TRBJ2-3
V: TRBV3-1/TRBV3-2
size: .
DNA: TGTGCCAGCAGCTTGACAGGGGGGAGGGTAGCAGATACGCAGTATTTT
CDR3: CASSLTGGRVADTQYF

D: TRBD1
J: TRBJ2-1
V: TRBV6-5
size: .
DNA: TGTGCCAGCAGGACAGGGGTGAGACTCAATGAGCAGTTCTTC
CDR3: CASRTGVRLNEQFF

D: .
J: TRBJ1-5
V: TRBV4-1
size: .
DNA: TGCGCCAGCAGCCAAACAATAGGGGTGAGCAATCAGCCCCAGCATTTT
CDR3: CASSQTIGVSNQPQHF

D: TRBD2
J: TRBJ2-3
V: TRBV18
size: .
DNA: TGTGCCAGCTCACCGATAGCGGGGGGGCAGGATACGCAGTATTTT
CDR3: CASSPIAGGQDTQYF

D: TRBD1
J: TRBJ1-1
V: TRBV18
size: .
DNA: TGTGCCAGCTCGCCTAAAGACAGGGCGGGAGGGAACACTGAAGCTTTCTTT
CDR3: CASSPKDRAGGNTEAFF

D: .
J: TRBJ1-1
V: TRBV19
size: .
DNA: TGTGCCAGTAGTATAGCCCCTATTACCAACAGGATTTCAGCTTTCTTT
CDR3: CASSIAPITNRISAFF

D: .
J: TRBJ1-2
V: TRBV10-3
size: .
DNA: TGTGCCATCAGTGAGCTAGACAGTCTGAACTATGGCTACACCTTC
CDR3: CAISELDSLNYGYTF

D: TRBD2
J: TRBJ2-7
V: TRBV6-5
size: .
DNA: TGTGCCAGTGGCTCTAGCGGAGTCTACGAGCAGTACTTC
CDR3: CASGSSGVYEQYF

D: TRBD1
J: TRBJ1-1
V: TRBV28
size: .
DNA: TGTGCCAGCAGTTTAGGGGACAGGGCAGAAGCTTTCTTT
CDR3: CASSLGDRAEAFF

D: TRBD1
J: TRBJ1-2
V: TRBV6-5
size: .
DNA: TGTGCCAGCAGTTCCCCCGGCAGGGGGGACTATGGCTACACCTTC
CDR3: CASSSPGRGDYGYTF

D: TRBD2
J: TRBJ2-7
V: TRBV28
size: .
DNA: TGTGCCAGCAGCCAGGAAATAGCGGGCCTTAGCTCCTACGAGCAGTACTTC
CDR3: CASSQEIAGLSSYEQYF

D: TRBD2
J: TRBJ2-7
V: TRBV3-1/TRBV3-2
size: .
DNA: TGTGCCAGCAGCCAACAGTTCCCCCAGACGGGAGGATCCTACGAGCAGTACTTC
CDR3: CASSQQFPQTGGSYEQYF

D: .
J: TRBJ1-2
V: TRBV15
size: .
DNA: TGTGCCACCGGGGGGGATTACTATGGCTACACCTTC
CDR3: CATGGDYYGYTF

D: TRBD2
J: TRBJ2-6
V: TRBV10-3
size: .
DNA: TGTGCCATCAGTGAGTCCCGGGGGGGGAATTTAAACTCTGGGGCCAACGTCCTGACTTTC
CDR3: CAISESRGGNLNSGANVLTF

D: TRBD2
J: TRBJ2-1
V: TRBV5-4
size: .
DNA: TGTGCCAGCAATGAAGGGACTAGCGGGAGGAATGAGCAGTTCTTC
CDR3: CASNEGTSGRNEQFF

D: .
J: TRBJ1-3
V: TRBV9
size: .
DNA: TGTGCCAGCAGCCCACCTGGTGGGGGGAGCTCTGGAAACACCATATATTTT
CDR3: CASSPPGGGSSGNTIYF

D: .
J: TRBJ1-6
V: TRBV4-2
size: .
DNA: TGTGCCAGCAGCCAAGTCTATGACATTGGGAATTCACCCCTCCACTTT
CDR3: CASSQVYDIGNSPLHF

D: .
J: TRBJ1-4
V: TRBV28
size: .
DNA: TGTGCCAGCAGTGATAGCCTCCGGTCTAATGAAAAACTGTTTTTT
CDR3: CASSDSLRSNEKLFF

D: .
J: TRBJ1-5
V: TRBV19
size: .
DNA: TGTGCCAGTAGTGGCCAGGGTGCGTGGCAGCCCCAGCATTTT
CDR3: CASSGQGAWQPQHF

D: .
J: TRBJ1-6
V: TRBV7-3
size: .
DNA: TGTGCCAGCAGCTTAGAGAGGGATTCACCCCTCCACTTT
CDR3: CASSLERDSPLHF

D: .
J: TRBJ2-7
V: TRBV5-1
size: .
DNA: TGCGCCAGCAGCTTGGGCCAGGGGAACGAGCAGTACTTC
CDR3: CASSLGQGNEQYF

D: TRBD2
J: TRBJ2-5
V: TRBV10-1
size: .
DNA: TGCGCCAGCAGTTTGACTAGCGGGGGGGAAAAGTACTTC
CDR3: CASSLTSGGEKYF

D: TRBD1
J: TRBJ1-5
V: TRBV12-3/TRBV12-4
size: .
DNA: TGTGCCAGCACCTACAGGGGGCTTCAGCCCCAGCATTTT
CDR3: CASTYRGLQPQHF

D: TRBD1
J: TRBJ1-4
V: TRBV12-3/TRBV12-4
size: .
DNA: TGTGCCAGCAGCCAGACAGGGGGCCGACTGTTTTTT
CDR3: CASSQTGGRLFF

D: .
J: TRBJ1-5
V: TRBV5-5
size: .
DNA: TGTGCCAGCAGCCCGGGATACTCCCCAAATCAGCCCCAGCATTTT
CDR3: CASSPGYSPNQPQHF

D: TRBD1
J: TRBJ1-1
V: TRBV5-6
size: .
DNA: TGTGCCAGCAGCCCCGCAGGGGGCACTGAAGCTTTCTTT
CDR3: CASSPAGGTEAFF

D: .
J: TRBJ2-2
V: TRBV5-1
size: .
DNA: TGCGCCAGCAGGGGACTCCAGAACACCGGGGAGCTGTTTTTT
CDR3: CASRGLQNTGELFF

D: TRBD1
J: TRBJ1-5
V: TRBV10-3
size: .
DNA: TGTGCCATCAGTGACAGGGGGCCTTCTGATCAGCCCCAGCATTTT
CDR3: CAISDRGPSDQPQHF

D: TRBD1
J: TRBJ1-6
V: TRBV7-3
size: .
DNA: TGTGCCAGCGCTGTTTCCGGGACAGAAAATTCACCCCTCCACTTT
CDR3: CASAVSGTENSPLHF

D: .
J: TRBJ2-7
V: TRBV7-9
size: .
DNA: TGTGCCAGCAGCTCCTTCGGGGGTAACGAGCAGTACTTC
CDR3: CASSSFGGNEQYF

D: TRBD1
J: TRBJ1-1
V: TRBV5-1
size: .
DNA: TGCGCCAGCAGCTTCGCAGCGACAGGGGGCGTCAACACTGAAGCTTTCTTT
CDR3: CASSFAATGGVNTEAFF